Listed here are 18 T cell receptor beta chains from one sample, sequenced in a study of naive and memory T cell subsets. Overall study findings and caveats: Possibly reflecting memory cells re-expressing CD45RA, a few larger clonotypes occurred in naive repertoires, especially CD8.

What these receptors recognize is not known. Two oligonucleotides, mixed equimolar, formed the beta constant-region primer covering TRBC1 and TRBC2. The ligated cDNA underwent four PCR rounds using SP2 and nested alpha and beta constant-region primers. TCRdb passed the UMI-ligation and nested PCR reads through MiXCR, listing each CDR3 protein once. In the table there are under 150,000 distinct CDR3 sequences, about 20% of which are singletons. The sequencing sample was made of naive CD8+ T cells from blood. The receptors derive from a human donor in good health.

J is TRBJ2-2 and V is TRBV24-1, with D unclear. CDR1 and CDR2 from the germline V gene are KGHDR and SFDVKD. V lost 3 bases and J 6 bases, leaving 4 bases between the germline ends. This CDR3 comprises 12 residues. Here the CDR3 reads CATSDPAGELFF. The CDR3 coding sequence is TGTGCCACCAGTGATCCAGCCGGGGAGCTGTTTTTT.

The chain is built from TRBV6-5 and TRBJ2-7; TRBD2 aligns across 10 bases. The CDR3 consists of 17 residues. Germline V gives CDR1 MNHEY, CDR2 SVGAGI. V trimming: 0 bases; J trimming: 4 bases; junction bases outside the gene matches: 9. CDR3 sequence: CASSYSSFGLAAYEQYF. The CDR3 coding sequence is TGTGCCAGCAGTTACTCTTCGTTCGGACTAGCGGCTTACGAGCAGTACTTC.

The chain recombines TRBV5-1 with TRBJ2-3, with 10 bases aligning to TRBD2. CDR1 is SGHRS, CDR2 YFSETQ, per germline. Trimming at V came to 5 bases and at J to 2 bases, leaving 5 bases not matched to a gene. The CDR3 consists of 15 residues. DNA of the CDR3: TGCGCCAGCAGGCCAGCGGGAGGGGACACAGATACGCAGTATTTT. It is translated as CASRPAGGDTDTQYF.

This chain uses TRBV7-8 with TRBJ1-6, with no clear D. This CDR3 comprises 12 residues. The V gene's germline CDR1 is SGHVS and CDR2 FQNEAQ. Trimming pared 1 base from V and 14 bases from J, leaving 9 bases between. The CDR3 DNA reads as TGTGCCAGCAGCTTAGATCTGTTCACCCTCCACTTT. Translating gives CASSLDLFTLHF.

The chain joins TRBV10-3 to TRBJ2-3; D may be TRBD1 (6 bases). Trimming stripped 4 bases from V and 0 bases from J, with 20 bases between. Per the germline V gene, CDR1 is ENHRY and CDR2 is SYGVKD. The CDR3 totals 18 residues. The chain's CDR3 is CAISGGTTRRGSTDTQYF. The CDR3 DNA reads TGTGCCATCAGTGGGGGGACGACTCGCAGGGGCAGCACAGATACGCAGTATTTT.

The V call is TRBV6-2 or TRBV6-3, the J call TRBJ1-5, with a weak D call TRBD1 (5 bases). The CDR3 runs to 19 residues. Germline V gene lookup returns CDR1 MNHEY and CDR2 SVGEGT. V was trimmed by 6 bases and J by 6 bases, leaving 30 bases between them. DNA for the CDR3: TGTGCCAGCAGGAAACGGACGAAAGTTACGGGGCGGGTAGGTCAGCCCCAGCATTTT. Residues: CASRKRTKVTGRVGQPQHF.

The V call is TRBV27, the J call TRBJ1-2; TRBD1 is a possible D gene (5 bases). V was cut by 5 bases and J by 4 bases, with 14 bases left in between. The germline gives CDR1 MNHEY, CDR2 SMNVEV (reference sequence). CDR3 length: 14 amino acids. The CDR3 reads CASSPRDRSYGYTF. The CDR3 DNA is TGTGCCAGCAGTCCAAGGGACCGAAGCTATGGCTACACCTTC.

This clonotype was observed a few times. CDR3 DNA sequence: TGTGCCAGCAGCCCCAAGGGTCTGGCCCAAGAGACCCAGTACTTC. Protein product: CASSPKGLAQETQYF. The rearrangement joins TRBV11-3 to TRBJ2-5, with D hard to call. Germline values: CDR1 SGHNT, CDR2 YENEEA. This CDR3 has 15 residues. The ends were cut back, 5 bases at V and 1 base at J, with 14 bases in the middle.

The chain couples TRBV7-9 to TRBJ1-6; D not resolved. The CDR3 runs to 16 residues. In germline, CDR1 is SEHNR, CDR2 FQNEAQ (reference sequence). Trimming stripped 4 bases from V and 7 bases from J, with 17 bases between. CDR3 nucleotide sequence: TGTGCCAGCAGCTCGCCCCGGACCCACCAAAATTCACCCCTCCACTTT. This codes for CASSSPRTHQNSPLHF.

This chain links TRBV7-2 with TRBJ2-3; D remains ambiguous. Trimming cost V 5 bases and J 4 bases, with 10 bases left between them. The CDR3 is 13 residues long. CDR1 is SGHTA and CDR2 is FQGNSA in the germline V gene. CDR3 DNA: TGTGCCAGCAGCGAAGAGTCCCCAGATACGCAGTATTTT. Its protein is CASSEESPDTQYF.

The V and J genes are TRBV6-2 or TRBV6-3 and TRBJ2-7, with D perhaps matching TRBD2 (6 bases). With 3 bases removed from V and 2 bases from J, the gap between germline ends came to 8 bases. The CDR3 is 13 residues long. Germline V gene sequence: CDR1 MNHEY, CDR2 SVGEGT. Here the CDR3 DNA reads TGTGCCAGCAGTTATGCGGGGACCTACGAGCAGTACTTC. Residues: CASSYAGTYEQYF.

The chain combines TRBV28 with TRBJ2-7; unclear D gene. The V end lost 1 base, the J end lost 6 bases, and 7 bases lay between the germline ends. The germline V gene has CDR1 MDHEN and CDR2 SYDVKM. The CDR3 totals 12 residues. The CDR3 bases are TGTGCCAGCAGTTTATATTCCGTCGAGCAGTACTTC. Translating it yields CASSLYSVEQYF.

This sequence joins TRBV3-1 and TRBJ1-4, with D unclear. Trimming shortened V by 0 bases and J by 5 bases, and 16 bases separated the two germline ends. This CDR3 is 17 amino acids long. Germline values: CDR1 LGHDT, CDR2 YNNKEL (reference sequence). The CDR3 nucleotides read TGTGCCAGCAGCCAAGAGACCCTGGCAGGCGGCAATGAAAAACTGTTTTTT. Protein sequence: CASSQETLAGGNEKLFF.

V usage is TRBV2 and J usage is TRBJ1-6, with 8 nucleotides matching TRBD1. V dropped 5 bases and J dropped 0; count of bases not matched to a gene: 6. Germline lookup yields CDR1 SNHLY and CDR2 FYNNEI. CDR3 length equals 17 residues. CDR3 amino acids: CASSPGQASSYNSPLHF. In nucleotides, the CDR3 is TGTGCCAGCAGTCCGGGACAGGCTAGCTCCTATAATTCACCCCTCCACTTT.

This clonotype was picked up a small number of times. The chain couples TRBV12-3 or TRBV12-4 to TRBJ1-5; D remains ambiguous. The CDR3 has 13 amino acids. Trimming cost V 1 base and J 5 bases, with 6 bases left between them. The CDR3 spells CASSLEWDQPQHF. CDR3 in DNA: TGTGCCAGCAGTTTAGAGTGGGATCAGCCCCAGCATTTT.

This chain links TRBV7-2 with TRBJ1-1, with D possibly matching TRBD1 (5 bases). V was clipped by 0 bases and J by 6 bases, with 11 bases between them. Looked up from germline, CDR1 is SGHTA and CDR2 is FQGNSA. There are 14 residues in the CDR3. The CDR3 sequence: CASSLAGGRAEAFF. In DNA, the CDR3 is TGTGCCAGCAGCTTAGCCGGGGGGAGAGCTGAAGCTTTCTTT. Complete variable domain (other parts from reference TRBV7-2 and TRBJ1-1): GAGVSQSPSNKVTEKGKDVELRCDPISGHTALYWYRQSLGQGLEFLIYFQGNSAPDKSGLPSDRFSAERTGGSVSTLTIQRTQQEDSAVYLCASSLAGGRAEAFFGQGTRLTVV.

This clonotype was detected only a few times. The rearrangement uses TRBV12-3 or TRBV12-4 and TRBJ1-4; D uncertain. CDR3 length equals 14 residues. V dropped 3 bases and J dropped 8 bases, with 13 bases sitting between them. The chain's CDR3 is CASSFSAGLEKLFF. For the CDR3, the DNA is TGTGCCAGCAGTTTCAGCGCAGGCTTGGAAAAACTGTTTTTT.

This clonotype has more than one count but fewer than ten. The rearrangement uses TRBV23-1 and TRBJ2-2; no clear D gene. TRBV23-1 is an open reading frame whose function is uncertain. The V end lost 7 bases, the J end lost 3 bases, and 9 bases lay between the germline ends. The CDR3 runs 13 residues. CDR3: CASNRPDTGELFF. The CDR3, as DNA: TGCGCCAGCAACCGGCCCGACACCGGGGAGCTGTTTTTT.